This is a list of T cell receptor beta chains from one sample in a study of post-analysis software for immune sequencing data. From the PCR reads, TCRdb called clonotypes with MiXCR, one entry per CDR3 protein. In the table there are a few hundred thousand distinct CDR3 sequences, roughly 46% of which are singletons. Sequences were obtained from blood. The receptors here all came from a girl aged 5 to 17 with multiple sclerosis. CDR3s include the opening cysteine and the closing phenylalanine or tryptophan. The D gene is left open where the match is weak. Where a row states a size, it is once, few, many or the class of an expanded clone; other rows omit it.

CDR3aa,CDR3nt,v_gene,abundance,d_gene,j_gene
CASSRDRGPINGYTF,TGTGCCAGCAGCCGTGACAGGGGGCCGATCAATGGCTACACCTTC,TRBV12-3/TRBV12-4,-,TRBD1,TRBJ1-2
CSAPSISTSEHSNEQFF,TGCAGTGCTCCATCCATCTCGACTAGCGAGCATTCCAATGAGCAGTTCTTC,TRBV20-1,-,TRBD2,TRBJ2-1
CASSYRLAADYEQYF,TGCGCCAGCAGCTACCGACTAGCGGCCGACTACGAGCAGTACTTC,TRBV5-1,-,TRBD2,TRBJ2-7
CASSTQGLQFF,TGTGCCAGCAGCACCCAGGGATTGCAGTTCTTC,TRBV6-2/TRBV6-3,few,-,TRBJ2-1
CSVLTTRGVNTEAFF,TGCAGCGTTCTAACAACTCGAGGGGTGAACACTGAAGCTTTCTTT,TRBV29-1,-,-,TRBJ1-1
CASSQELGNIQYF,TGTGCCAGCAGCCAAGAATTAGGGAACATTCAGTACTTC,TRBV3-1,-,-,TRBJ2-4
CASSTRGRGTGELFF,TGTGCCAGCAGTACCCGGGGCAGGGGCACCGGGGAGCTGTTTTTT,TRBV6-5,-,-,TRBJ2-2
CASSLLSGRGGDTQYF,TGTGCCAGCAGCTTACTCAGCGGGAGAGGGGGGGATACGCAGTATTTT,TRBV7-2,-,TRBD2,TRBJ2-3
CASSYSLGSTNYGYTF,TGTGCCAGCAGTTATTCCTTGGGGAGTACTAACTATGGCTACACCTTC,TRBV6-5,-,-,TRBJ1-2
CASSQDTERPSRYEQYF,TGTGCCAGCAGCCAAGATACGGAGCGCCCTTCTCGATACGAGCAGTACTTC,TRBV4-2,-,-,TRBJ2-7
CASSLAGREGHEQYF,TGTGCCAGCAGCTTAGCAGGGCGGGAGGGCCACGAGCAGTACTTC,TRBV7-9,few,TRBD2,TRBJ2-7
CSARDPGLAGNEQFF,TGCAGTGCTAGAGATCCGGGACTAGCGGGTAATGAGCAGTTCTTC,TRBV20-1,-,TRBD2,TRBJ2-1
CASPGQGPSTGANVLTF,TGTGCCAGCCCGGGACAGGGGCCTTCAACTGGGGCCAACGTCCTGACTTTC,TRBV21-1,-,-,TRBJ2-6
CASSSQRAGAETQYF,TGTGCCAGCAGCTCACAGAGAGCCGGTGCAGAGACCCAGTACTTC,TRBV7-7,-,-,TRBJ2-5
CASSLERESNEQFF,TGTGCCAGCAGCTTGGAGCGGGAGTCGAATGAGCAGTTCTTC,TRBV7-3,-,TRBD2,TRBJ2-1
CASSLTPGLAGTYEQYF,TGTGCCAGCAGCCTAACACCGGGACTAGCGGGGACCTACGAGCAGTACTTC,TRBV28,-,TRBD2,TRBJ2-7
CASSLTPEAEAFF,TGTGCCAGCAGCTTAACTCCGGAGGCTGAAGCTTTCTTT,TRBV7-3,-,-,TRBJ1-1
CAISRPAFETQYF,TGTGCCATCAGTAGACCTGCGTTTGAGACCCAGTACTTC,TRBV10-3,-,-,TRBJ2-5
CASSLEPGQGSHEQYF,TGCGCCAGCAGCTTGGAACCGGGACAGGGGAGCCACGAGCAGTACTTC,TRBV5-1,-,TRBD1,TRBJ2-7
CSARDREGGYGYTF,TGCAGTGCTAGAGATCGTGAGGGAGGGTATGGCTACACCTTC,TRBV20-1,-,-,TRBJ1-2
CASSQAPKNLNQPQHF,TGCGCCAGCAGCCAGGCCCCGAAGAATCTCAATCAGCCCCAGCATTTT,TRBV4-1,few,-,TRBJ1-5
CASSSGQSATNEKLFF,TGTGCCAGCAGCTCGGGACAGAGTGCAACTAATGAAAAACTGTTTTTT,TRBV9,-,TRBD1,TRBJ1-4
CASSARGRSGQETQYF,TGTGCCAGCAGCGCGAGGGGTCGATCTGGGCAAGAGACCCAGTACTTC,TRBV7-2,-,-,TRBJ2-5
CASSIDHYGYTF,TGTGCCAGCAGTATCGACCACTATGGCTACACCTTC,TRBV28,-,-,TRBJ1-2
CASSFAGGPLGQFF,TGTGCCAGCAGCTTCGCGGGAGGGCCCCTTGGCCAGTTCTTC,TRBV5-8,-,TRBD2,TRBJ2-1
CASSSFRTSGLYEQYF,TGTGCCAGCAGCTCATTTCGGACTAGCGGACTCTACGAGCAGTACTTC,TRBV5-5,few,TRBD2,TRBJ2-7
CASGGTGLHNEQFF,TGCGCCAGCGGGGGGACGGGACTACACAATGAGCAGTTCTTC,TRBV5-1,-,TRBD2,TRBJ2-1
CSVEVTGQNTEAFF,TGCAGCGTTGAAGTCACGGGACAGAACACTGAAGCTTTCTTT,TRBV29-1,-,-,TRBJ1-1
CASSVADSSGNTIYF,TGTGCCAGCAGCGTAGCTGATAGCTCTGGAAACACCATATATTTT,TRBV9,-,-,TRBJ1-3
CASSSGSPNVLTF,TGTGCCAGCAGTTCCGGGTCCCCTAACGTCCTGACTTTC,TRBV28,few,-,TRBJ2-6
CSVDRGSDTQYF,TGCAGCGTTGACCGGGGGTCAGATACGCAGTATTTT,TRBV29-1,-,-,TRBJ2-3
CASRSWGSGLAGEAYEQYF,TGTGCCAGCAGATCCTGGGGTTCGGGGCTAGCGGGAGAGGCCTACGAGCAGTACTTC,TRBV7-9,-,TRBD2,TRBJ2-7
CSVGPLRDSEAFF,TGCAGCGTTGGCCCTCTCCGGGACAGCGAAGCTTTCTTT,TRBV29-1,-,TRBD1,TRBJ1-1
CASSLVGGSGETQYF,TGTGCCAGCAGCTTAGTCGGTGGATCGGGGGAGACCCAGTACTTC,TRBV11-2,-,-,TRBJ2-5
CSARGIRQPYGYTF,TGCAGTGCTAGAGGAATCAGGCAACCCTATGGCTACACCTTC,TRBV20-1,-,-,TRBJ1-2